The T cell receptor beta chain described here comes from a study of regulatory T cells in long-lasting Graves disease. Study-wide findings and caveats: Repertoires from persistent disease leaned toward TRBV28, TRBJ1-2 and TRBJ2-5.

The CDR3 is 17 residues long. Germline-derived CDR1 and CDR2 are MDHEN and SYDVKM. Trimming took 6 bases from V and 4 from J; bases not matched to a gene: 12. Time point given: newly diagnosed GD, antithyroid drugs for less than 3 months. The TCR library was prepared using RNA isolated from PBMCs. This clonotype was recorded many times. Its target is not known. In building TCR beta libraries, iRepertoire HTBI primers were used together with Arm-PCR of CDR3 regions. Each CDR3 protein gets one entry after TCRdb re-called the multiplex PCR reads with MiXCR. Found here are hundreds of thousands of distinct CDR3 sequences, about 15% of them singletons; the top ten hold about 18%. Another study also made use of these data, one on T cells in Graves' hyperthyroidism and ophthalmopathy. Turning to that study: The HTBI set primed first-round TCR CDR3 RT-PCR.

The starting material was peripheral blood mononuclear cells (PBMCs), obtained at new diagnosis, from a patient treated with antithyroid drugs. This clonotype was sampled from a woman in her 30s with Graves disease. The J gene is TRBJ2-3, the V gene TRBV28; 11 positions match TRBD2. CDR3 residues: CASSSLVLAGVSDTQYF. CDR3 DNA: TGTGCCAGCAGCTCTCTTGTACTAGCGGGAGTCTCAGATACGCAGTATTTT.